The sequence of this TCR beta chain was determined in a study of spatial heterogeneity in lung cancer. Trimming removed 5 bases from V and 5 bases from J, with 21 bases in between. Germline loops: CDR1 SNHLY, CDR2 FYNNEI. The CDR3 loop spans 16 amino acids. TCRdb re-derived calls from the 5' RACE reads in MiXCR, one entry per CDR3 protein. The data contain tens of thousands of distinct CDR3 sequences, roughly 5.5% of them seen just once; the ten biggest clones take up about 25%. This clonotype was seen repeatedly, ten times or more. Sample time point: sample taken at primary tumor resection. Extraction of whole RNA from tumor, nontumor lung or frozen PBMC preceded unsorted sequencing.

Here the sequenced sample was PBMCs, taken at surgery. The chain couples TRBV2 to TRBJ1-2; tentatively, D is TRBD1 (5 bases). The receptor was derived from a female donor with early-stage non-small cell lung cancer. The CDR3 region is CASSPFYLAGFYGYTF. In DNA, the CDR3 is TGTGCCAGCAGTCCCTTCTACTTGGCAGGGTTTTATGGCTACACCTTC. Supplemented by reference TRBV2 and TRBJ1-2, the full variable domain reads EPEVTQTPSHQVTQMGQEVILRCVPISNHLYFYWYRQILGQKVEFLVSFYNNEISEKSEIFDDQFSVERPDGSNFTLKIRSTKLEDSAMYFCASSPFYLAGFYGYTFGSGTRLTVV.